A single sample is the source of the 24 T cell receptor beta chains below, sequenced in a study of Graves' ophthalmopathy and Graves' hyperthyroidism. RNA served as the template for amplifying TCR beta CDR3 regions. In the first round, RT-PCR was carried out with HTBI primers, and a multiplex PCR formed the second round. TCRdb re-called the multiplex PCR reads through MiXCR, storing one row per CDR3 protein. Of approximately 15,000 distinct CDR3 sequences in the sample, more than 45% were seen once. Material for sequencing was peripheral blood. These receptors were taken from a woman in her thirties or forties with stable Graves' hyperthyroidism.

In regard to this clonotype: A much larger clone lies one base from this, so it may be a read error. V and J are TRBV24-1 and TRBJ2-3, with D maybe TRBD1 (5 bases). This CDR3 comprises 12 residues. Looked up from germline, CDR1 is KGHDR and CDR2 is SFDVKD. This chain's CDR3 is CASSDGTGTQYF. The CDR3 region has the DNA TGTGCCAGCAGTGATGGCACAGGTACGCAGTATTTT.

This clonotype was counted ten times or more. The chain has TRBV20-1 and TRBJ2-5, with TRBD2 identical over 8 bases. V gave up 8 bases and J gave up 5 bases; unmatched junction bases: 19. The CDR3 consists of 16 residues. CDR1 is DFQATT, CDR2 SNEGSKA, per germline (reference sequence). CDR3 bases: TGCAGTCTTAGTTTTATCCGCGGGAGGTGGAAGGAGACCCAGTACTTC. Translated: CSLSFIRGRWKETQYF.

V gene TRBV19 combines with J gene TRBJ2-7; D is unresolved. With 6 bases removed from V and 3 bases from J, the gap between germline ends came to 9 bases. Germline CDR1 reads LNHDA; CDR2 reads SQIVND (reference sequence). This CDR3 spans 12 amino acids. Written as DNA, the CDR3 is TGTGCCAGTAGCACGCGGTACTACGAGCAGTACTTC. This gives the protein CASSTRYYEQYF.

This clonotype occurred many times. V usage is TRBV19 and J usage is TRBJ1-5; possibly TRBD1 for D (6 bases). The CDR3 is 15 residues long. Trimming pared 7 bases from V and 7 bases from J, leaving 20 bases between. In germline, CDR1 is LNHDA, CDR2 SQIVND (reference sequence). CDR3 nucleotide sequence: TGTGCCAGTACAAGGCGGGGGGCAAAAGGACAGCCCCAGCATTTT. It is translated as CASTRRGAKGQPQHF.

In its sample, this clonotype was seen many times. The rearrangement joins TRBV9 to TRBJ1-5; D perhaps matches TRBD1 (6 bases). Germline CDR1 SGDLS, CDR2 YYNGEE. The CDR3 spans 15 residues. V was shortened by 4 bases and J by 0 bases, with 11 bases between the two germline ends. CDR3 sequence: CASSTQGVSNQPQHF. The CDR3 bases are TGTGCCAGCAGCACACAGGGAGTTAGCAATCAGCCCCAGCATTTT.

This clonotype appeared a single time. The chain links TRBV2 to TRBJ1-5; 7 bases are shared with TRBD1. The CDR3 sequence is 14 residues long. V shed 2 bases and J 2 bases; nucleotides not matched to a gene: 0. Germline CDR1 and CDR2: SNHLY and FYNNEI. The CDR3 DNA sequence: TGTGCCAGCAGTGAACAGGGGGGCAATCAGCCCCAGCATTTT. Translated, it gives CASSEQGGNQPQHF.

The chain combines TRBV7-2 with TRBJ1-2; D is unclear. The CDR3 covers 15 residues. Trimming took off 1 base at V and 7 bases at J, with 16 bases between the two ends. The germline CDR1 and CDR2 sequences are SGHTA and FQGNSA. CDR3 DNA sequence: TGTACCAGCAGCTTAGGGCCCGGCCACTTGTCTGGCTACACCTTC. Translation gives CTSSLGPGHLSGYTF.

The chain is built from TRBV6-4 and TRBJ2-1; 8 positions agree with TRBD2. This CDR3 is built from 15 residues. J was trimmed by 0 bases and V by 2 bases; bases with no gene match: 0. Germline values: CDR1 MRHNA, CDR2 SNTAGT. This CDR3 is CASSDGTSSYNEQFF. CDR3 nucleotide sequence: TGTGCCAGCAGTGACGGGACTAGCTCCTACAATGAGCAGTTCTTC.

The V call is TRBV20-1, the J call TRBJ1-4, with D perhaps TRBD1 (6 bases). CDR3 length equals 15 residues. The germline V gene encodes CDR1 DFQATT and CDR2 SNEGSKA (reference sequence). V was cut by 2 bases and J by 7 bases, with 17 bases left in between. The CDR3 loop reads CSARWAGDLSEKLFF. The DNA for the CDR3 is TGCAGTGCTAGATGGGCAGGGGATCTAAGTGAAAAACTGTTTTTT.

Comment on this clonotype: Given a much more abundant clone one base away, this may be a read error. This CDR3 reads CAITLTENQPQHF. In nucleotides, the CDR3 is TGTGCCATCACCTTGACGGAGAATCAGCCCCAGCATTTT. The rearrangement links TRBV10-3 to TRBJ1-5; D is ambiguous. The CDR3 extends over 13 amino acids. Between the trimmed V and J ends, which lost 7 bases and 4 bases, there was a span of 11 bases. The germline CDR1 and CDR2 sequences are ENHRY and SYGVKD.

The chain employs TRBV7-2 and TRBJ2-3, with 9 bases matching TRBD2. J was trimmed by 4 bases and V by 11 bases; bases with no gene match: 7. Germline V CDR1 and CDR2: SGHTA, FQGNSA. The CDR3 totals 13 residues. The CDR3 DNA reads TGTGCCGGAGCGGGAGGTAGGGCAGATACGCAGTATTTT. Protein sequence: CAGAGGRADTQYF. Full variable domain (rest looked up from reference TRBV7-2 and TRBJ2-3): GAGVSQSPSNKVTEKGKDVELRCDPISGHTALYWYRQSLGQGLEFLIYFQGNSAPDKSGLPSDRFSAERTGGSVSTLTIQRTQQEDSAVYLCAGAGGRADTQYFGPGTRLTVL.

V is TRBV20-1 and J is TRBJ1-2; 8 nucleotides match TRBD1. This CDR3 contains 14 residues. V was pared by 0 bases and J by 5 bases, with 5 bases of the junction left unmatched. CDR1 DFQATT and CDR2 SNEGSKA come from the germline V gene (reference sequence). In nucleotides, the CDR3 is TGCAGTGCTAGAGAGGACAGGGTCCGGTATGGCTACACCTTC. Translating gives CSAREDRVRYGYTF.

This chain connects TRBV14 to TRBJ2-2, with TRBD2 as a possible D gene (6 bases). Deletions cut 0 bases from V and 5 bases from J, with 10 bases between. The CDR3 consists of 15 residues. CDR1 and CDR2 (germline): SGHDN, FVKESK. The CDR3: CASSQDAGWTGELFF. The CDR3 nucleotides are TGTGCCAGCAGCCAAGACGCGGGGTGGACCGGGGAGCTGTTTTTT.

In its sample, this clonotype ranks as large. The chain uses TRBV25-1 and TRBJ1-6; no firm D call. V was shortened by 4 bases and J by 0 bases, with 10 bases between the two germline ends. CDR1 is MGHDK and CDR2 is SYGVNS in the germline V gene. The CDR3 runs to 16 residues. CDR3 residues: CASSGGFSSYNSPLHF. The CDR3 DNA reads TGTGCCAGCAGTGGGGGATTTAGCTCCTATAATTCACCCCTCCACTTT.

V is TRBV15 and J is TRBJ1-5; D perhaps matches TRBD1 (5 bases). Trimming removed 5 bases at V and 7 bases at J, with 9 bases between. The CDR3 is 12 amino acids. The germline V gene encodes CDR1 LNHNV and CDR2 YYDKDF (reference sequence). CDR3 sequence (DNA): TGTGCCACCAGCCTAGGGGTCCAGCCCCAGCATTTT. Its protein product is CATSLGVQPQHF.

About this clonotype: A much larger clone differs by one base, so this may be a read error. The CDR3: CASSSGLVGYLRDEQFF. CDR3 coding DNA: TGTGCCAGCAGCTCCGGACTAGTGGGTTACCTTCGGGATGAGCAGTTCTTC. The chain carries TRBV7-3 and TRBJ2-1, with 7 bases fitting TRBD2. This CDR3 is built from 17 residues. CDR1 SGHTA and CDR2 FQGTGA come from the germline V gene. The V gene end was trimmed by 4 bases and the J gene end by 8 bases; junction bases not matched to a gene: 17.

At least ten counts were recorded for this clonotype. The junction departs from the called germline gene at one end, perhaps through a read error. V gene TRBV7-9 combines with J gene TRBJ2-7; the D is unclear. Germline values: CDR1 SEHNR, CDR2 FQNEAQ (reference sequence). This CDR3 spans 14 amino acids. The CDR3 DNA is TGTGGCAGCAGCCCGGCTGGCATACAATACGAGCAGTACTTC. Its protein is CGSSPAGIQYEQYF.

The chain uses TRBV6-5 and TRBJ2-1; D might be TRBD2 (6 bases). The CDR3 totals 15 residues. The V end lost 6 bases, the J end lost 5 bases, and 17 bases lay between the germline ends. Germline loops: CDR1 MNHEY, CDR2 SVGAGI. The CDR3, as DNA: TGTGCCAGCAGACGAACGTCCCCGGGGGACAATGAGCAGTTCTTC. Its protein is CASRRTSPGDNEQFF.

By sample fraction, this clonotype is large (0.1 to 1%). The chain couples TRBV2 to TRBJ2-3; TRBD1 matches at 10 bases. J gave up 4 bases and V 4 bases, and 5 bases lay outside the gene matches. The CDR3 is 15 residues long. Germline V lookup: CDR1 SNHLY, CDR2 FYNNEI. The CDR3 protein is CASSGVTGGSDTQYF. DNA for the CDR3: TGTGCCAGCAGTGGGGTGACAGGGGGCTCAGATACGCAGTATTTT.

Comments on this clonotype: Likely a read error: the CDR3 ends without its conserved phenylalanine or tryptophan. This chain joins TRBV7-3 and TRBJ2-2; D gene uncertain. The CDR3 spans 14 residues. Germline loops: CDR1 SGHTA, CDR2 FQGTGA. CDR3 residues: CAGSLGPYTGELFC. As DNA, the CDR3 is TGTGCCGGCAGCTTAGGTCCGTACACCGGGGAGCTGTTTTGT.

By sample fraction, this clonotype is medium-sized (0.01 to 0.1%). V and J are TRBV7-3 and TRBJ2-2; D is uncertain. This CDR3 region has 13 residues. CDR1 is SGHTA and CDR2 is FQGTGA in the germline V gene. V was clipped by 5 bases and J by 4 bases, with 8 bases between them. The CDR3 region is CASSQASTGELFF. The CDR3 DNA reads TGTGCCAGCAGCCAAGCAAGCACCGGGGAGCTGTTTTTT.

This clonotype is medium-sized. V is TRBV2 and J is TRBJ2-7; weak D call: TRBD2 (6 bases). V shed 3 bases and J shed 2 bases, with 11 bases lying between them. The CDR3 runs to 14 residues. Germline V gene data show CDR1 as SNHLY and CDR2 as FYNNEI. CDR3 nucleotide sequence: TGTGCCAGCAGTGATCGGGGAGGCCCCTACGAGCAGTACTTC. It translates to CASSDRGGPYEQYF.

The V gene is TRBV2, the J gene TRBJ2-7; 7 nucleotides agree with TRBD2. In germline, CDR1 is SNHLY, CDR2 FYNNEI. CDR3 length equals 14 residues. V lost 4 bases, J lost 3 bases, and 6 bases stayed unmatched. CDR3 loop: CASSVGGFGYEQYF. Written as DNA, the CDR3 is TGTGCCAGCAGTGTGGGAGGGTTCGGCTACGAGCAGTACTTC.

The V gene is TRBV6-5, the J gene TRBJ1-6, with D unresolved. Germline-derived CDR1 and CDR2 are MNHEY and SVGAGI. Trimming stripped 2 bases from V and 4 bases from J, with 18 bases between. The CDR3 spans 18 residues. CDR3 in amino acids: CASSYLHGSQAYNSPLHF. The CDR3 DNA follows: TGTGCCAGCAGTTACCTACACGGGAGTCAGGCGTATAATTCACCCCTCCACTTT.